The clone carrying this TCR beta chain was detected only once. Its antigen is unidentified. The junction does not match germline at one end; this may be a read error. The sample originates from a study of cytomegalovirus exposure and HLA in healthy donors. Study findings and constraints: Analyzed later, most CMV-associated TCR beta chains appeared HLA-restricted. Specific recognition of CMV antigens was confirmed in vitro for a few chains (all CMV-associated).

The study ran its PCR with 60 Vbeta and 13 Jbeta primers. TCRdb keeps only in-frame clones here, not all; method: immunoSEQ multiplex PCR. The repertoire holds roughly 260,000 clones, with 80% to 90% as singletons. This CDR3 is 14 amino acids long. The germline gives CDR1 LNHDA, CDR2 SQIVND (reference sequence). The clonotype comes from a woman aged 40 to 50 in good health and CMV-seropositive. This chain uses TRBV19 with TRBJ2-7, with a possible D match to TRBD2 (6 bases). Source material: PBMCs. CDR3 region: CASSIQRGSCEQYF. The CDR3 DNA is TGTGCCAGTAGTATCCAACGGGGGTCCTGCGAGCAGTACTTC.